This T cell receptor (beta chain) was profiled in a study of T cell changes during pregnancy in multiple sclerosis. V was clipped by 7 bases and J by 6 bases; unmatched bases: 7. Germline V gives CDR1 MNHEY, CDR2 SMNVEV (reference sequence). The CDR3 covers 14 residues. Assay used: immunoSEQ multiplex PCR; TCRdb lists only in-frame clones, some missing. The sample yields tens of thousands of clones, about 90% seen once. This sequence joins TRBV27 and TRBJ2-1; the match to TRBD1 covers 9 bases. The sequence was collected from a female donor with multiple sclerosis, enrolled in a pregnancy study. The sequenced sample was peripheral blood, obtained in the first trimester of pregnancy. CDR3 sequence: CASKTGTGFNEQFF. CDR3 DNA: TGTGCCAGCAAAACCGGGACAGGGTTCAATGAGCAGTTCTTC.